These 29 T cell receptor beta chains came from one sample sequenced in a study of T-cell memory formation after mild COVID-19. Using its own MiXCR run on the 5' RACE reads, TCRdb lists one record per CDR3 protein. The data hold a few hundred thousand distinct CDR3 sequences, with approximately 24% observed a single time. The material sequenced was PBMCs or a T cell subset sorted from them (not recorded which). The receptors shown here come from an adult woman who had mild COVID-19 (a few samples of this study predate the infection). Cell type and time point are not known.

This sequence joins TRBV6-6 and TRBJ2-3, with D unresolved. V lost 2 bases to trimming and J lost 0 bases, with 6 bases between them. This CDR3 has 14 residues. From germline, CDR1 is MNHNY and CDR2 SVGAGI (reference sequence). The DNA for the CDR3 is TGTGCCAGCAGTTACGGGTCCAGCACAGATACGCAGTATTTT. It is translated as CASSYGSSTDTQYF.

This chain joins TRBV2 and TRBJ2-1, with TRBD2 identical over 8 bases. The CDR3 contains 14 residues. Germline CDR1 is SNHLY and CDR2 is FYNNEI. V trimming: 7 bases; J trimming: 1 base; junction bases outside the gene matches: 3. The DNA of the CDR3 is TGTGCCAGCAAGCTAGCGGGTTCCTACAATGAGCAGTTCTTC. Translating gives CASKLAGSYNEQFF.

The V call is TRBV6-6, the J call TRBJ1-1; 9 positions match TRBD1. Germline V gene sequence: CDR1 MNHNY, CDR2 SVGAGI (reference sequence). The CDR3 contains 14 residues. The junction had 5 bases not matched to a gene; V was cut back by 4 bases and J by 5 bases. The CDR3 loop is CASSLRDRETEAFF. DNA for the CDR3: TGTGCCAGCAGTTTGAGGGACAGGGAGACTGAAGCTTTCTTT.

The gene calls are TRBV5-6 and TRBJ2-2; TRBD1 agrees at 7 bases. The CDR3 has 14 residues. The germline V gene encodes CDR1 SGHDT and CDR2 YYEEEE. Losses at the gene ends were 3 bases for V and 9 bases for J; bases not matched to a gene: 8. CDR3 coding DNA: TGTGCCAGCAGCTCCAGAAGACAGGGCCGGGAGCTGTTTTTT. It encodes CASSSRRQGRELFF.

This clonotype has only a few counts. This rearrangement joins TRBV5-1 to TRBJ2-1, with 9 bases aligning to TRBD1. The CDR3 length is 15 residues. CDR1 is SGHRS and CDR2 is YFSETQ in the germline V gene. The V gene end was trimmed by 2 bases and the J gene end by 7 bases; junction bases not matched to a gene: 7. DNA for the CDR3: TGCGCCAGCAGCTTAACAGGGGGCGCCTGGAATGAGCAGTTCTTC. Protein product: CASSLTGGAWNEQFF.

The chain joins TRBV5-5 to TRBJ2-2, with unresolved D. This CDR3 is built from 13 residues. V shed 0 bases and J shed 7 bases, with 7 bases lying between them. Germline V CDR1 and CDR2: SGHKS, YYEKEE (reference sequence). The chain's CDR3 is CASSLDIYGELFF. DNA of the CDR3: TGTGCCAGCAGCTTGGACATTTACGGGGAGCTGTTTTTT.

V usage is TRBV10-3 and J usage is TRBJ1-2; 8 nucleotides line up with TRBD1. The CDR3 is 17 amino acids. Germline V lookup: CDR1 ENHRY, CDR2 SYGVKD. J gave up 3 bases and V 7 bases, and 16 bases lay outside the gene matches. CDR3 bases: TGTGCCATCAATGACAGGGGCGGCGTCTCATCGGACTATGGCTACACCTTC. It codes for CAINDRGGVSSDYGYTF.

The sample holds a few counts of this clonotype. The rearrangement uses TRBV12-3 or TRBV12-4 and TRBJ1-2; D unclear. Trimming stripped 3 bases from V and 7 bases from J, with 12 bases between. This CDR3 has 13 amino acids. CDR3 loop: CASSLKVGVGYTF. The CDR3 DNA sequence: TGTGCCAGCAGTTTGAAGGTTGGGGTTGGCTACACCTTC.

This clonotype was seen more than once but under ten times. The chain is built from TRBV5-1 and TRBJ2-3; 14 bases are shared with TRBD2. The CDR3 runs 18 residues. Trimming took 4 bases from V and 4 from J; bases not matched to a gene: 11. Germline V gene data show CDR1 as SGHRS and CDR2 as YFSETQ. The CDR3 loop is CASSLHPGLAGGADTQYF. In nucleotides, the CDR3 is TGCGCCAGCAGCCTACACCCAGGACTAGCGGGGGGAGCAGATACGCAGTATTTT.

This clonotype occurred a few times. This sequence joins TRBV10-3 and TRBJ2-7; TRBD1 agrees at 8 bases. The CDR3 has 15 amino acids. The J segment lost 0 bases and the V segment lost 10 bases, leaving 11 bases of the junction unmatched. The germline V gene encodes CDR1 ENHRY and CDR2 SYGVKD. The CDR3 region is CATSTGTGASYEQYF. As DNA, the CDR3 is TGTGCCACCTCAACCGGGACAGGCGCCTCCTACGAGCAGTACTTC.

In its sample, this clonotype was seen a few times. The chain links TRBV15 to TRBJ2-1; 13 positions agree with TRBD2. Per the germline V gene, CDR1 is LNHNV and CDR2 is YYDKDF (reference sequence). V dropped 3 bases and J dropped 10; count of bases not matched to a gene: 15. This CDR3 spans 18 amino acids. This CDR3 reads CATSSRGTSGDKRWEQFF. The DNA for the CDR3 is TGTGCCACCAGCAGCCGTGGGACTAGCGGGGACAAGAGGTGGGAGCAGTTCTTC.

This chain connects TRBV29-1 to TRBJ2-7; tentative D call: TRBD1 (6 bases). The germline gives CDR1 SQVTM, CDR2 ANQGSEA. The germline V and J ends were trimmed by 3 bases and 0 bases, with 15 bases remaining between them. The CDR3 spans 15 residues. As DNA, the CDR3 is TGCAGCGTTGAGGCGGCAGGGGTATCCTCCTACGAGCAGTACTTC. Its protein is CSVEAAGVSSYEQYF.

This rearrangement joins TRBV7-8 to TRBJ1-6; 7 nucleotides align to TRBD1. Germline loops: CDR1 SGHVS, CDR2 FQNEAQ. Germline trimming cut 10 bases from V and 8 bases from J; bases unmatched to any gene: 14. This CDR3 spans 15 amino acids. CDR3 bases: TGTGCCACCCAGGGGGGGGGTGTTCCCTATTCACCCCTCCACTTT. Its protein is CATQGGGVPYSPLHF. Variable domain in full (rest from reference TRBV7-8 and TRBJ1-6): GAGVSQSPRYKVAKRGQDVALRCDPISGHVSLFWYQQALGQGPEFLTYFQNEAQLDKSGLPSDRFFAERPEGSVSTLKIQRTQQEDSAVYLCATQGGGVPYSPLHFGNGTRLTVT.

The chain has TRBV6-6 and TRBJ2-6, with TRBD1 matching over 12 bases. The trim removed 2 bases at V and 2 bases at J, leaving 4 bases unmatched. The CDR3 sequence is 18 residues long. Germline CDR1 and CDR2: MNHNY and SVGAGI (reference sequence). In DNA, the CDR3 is TGTGCCAGCAGTTACGCGGGACAGGGGGCCCCTGGGGCCAACGTCCTGACTTTC. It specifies CASSYAGQGAPGANVLTF.

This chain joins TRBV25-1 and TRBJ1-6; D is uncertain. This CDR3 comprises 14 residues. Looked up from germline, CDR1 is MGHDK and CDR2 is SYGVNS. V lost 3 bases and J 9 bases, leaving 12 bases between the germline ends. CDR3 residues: CASSEPAPGSPLHF. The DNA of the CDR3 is TGTGCCAGCAGTGAGCCCGCCCCAGGTTCACCCCTCCACTTT.

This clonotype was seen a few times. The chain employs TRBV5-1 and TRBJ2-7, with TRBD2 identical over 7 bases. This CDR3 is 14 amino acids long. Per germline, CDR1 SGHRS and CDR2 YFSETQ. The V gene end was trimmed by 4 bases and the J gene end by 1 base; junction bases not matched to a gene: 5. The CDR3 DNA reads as TGCGCCAGCAGCCCGGGGGGAAGGTCCTACGAGCAGTACTTC. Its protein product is CASSPGGRSYEQYF.

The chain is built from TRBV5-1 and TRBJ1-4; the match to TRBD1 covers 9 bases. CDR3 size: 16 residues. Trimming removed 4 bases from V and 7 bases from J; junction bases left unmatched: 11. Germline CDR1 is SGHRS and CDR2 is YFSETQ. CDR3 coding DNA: TGCGCCAGCAGCGCCGAAGTGGGGACAGGGCTTGAAAAACTGTTTTTT. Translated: CASSAEVGTGLEKLFF.

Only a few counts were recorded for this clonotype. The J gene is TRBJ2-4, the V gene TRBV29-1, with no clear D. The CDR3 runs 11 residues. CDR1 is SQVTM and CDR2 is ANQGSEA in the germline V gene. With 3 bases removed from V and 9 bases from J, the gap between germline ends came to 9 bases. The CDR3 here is CSVDWVGIQYF. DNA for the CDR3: TGCAGCGTTGACTGGGTCGGCATTCAGTACTTC.

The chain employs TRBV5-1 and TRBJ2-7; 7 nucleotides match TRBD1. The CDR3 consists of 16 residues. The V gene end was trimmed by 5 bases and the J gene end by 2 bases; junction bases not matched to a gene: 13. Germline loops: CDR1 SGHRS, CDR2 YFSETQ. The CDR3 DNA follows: TGCGCCAGCAGATACTCCCCCCCGGGACAGACCTACGAGCAGTACTTC. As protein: CASRYSPPGQTYEQYF.

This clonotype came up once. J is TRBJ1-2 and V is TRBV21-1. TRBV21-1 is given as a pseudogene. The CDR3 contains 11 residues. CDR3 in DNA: TGTGCCAGCAGCTCAAGCCATGGCTACACCTTC. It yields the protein CASSSSHGYTF.

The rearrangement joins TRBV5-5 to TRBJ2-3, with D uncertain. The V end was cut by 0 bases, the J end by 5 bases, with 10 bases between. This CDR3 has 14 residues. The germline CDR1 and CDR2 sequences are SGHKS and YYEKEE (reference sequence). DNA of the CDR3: TGTGCCAGCAGCTTGGGGTACAGAGAAGATACGCAGTATTTT. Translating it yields CASSLGYREDTQYF.

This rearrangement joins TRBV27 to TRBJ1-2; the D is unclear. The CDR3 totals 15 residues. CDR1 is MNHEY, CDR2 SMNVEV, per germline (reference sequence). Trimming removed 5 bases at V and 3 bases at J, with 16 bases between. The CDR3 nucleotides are TGTGCCAGCAGTCCCTGGCCTACCTCAGACTATGGCTACACCTTC. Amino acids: CASSPWPTSDYGYTF.

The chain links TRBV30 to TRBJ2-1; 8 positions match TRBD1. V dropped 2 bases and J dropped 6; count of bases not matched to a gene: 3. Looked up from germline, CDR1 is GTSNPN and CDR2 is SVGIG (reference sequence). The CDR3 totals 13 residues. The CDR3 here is CAWSTGGPNEQFF. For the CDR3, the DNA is TGTGCCTGGAGTACAGGGGGACCCAATGAGCAGTTCTTC.

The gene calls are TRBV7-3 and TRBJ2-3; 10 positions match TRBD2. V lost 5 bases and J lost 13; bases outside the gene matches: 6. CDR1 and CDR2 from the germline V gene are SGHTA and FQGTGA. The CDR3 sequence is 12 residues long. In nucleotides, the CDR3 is TGTGCCAGCAGCACACCGGGACTAGCGAAGTATTTT. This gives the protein CASSTPGLAKYF.

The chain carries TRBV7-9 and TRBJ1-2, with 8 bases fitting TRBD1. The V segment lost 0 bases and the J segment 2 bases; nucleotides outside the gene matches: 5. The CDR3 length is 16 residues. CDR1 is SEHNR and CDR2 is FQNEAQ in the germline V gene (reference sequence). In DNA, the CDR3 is TGTGCCAGCAGCTTAGCCGGACAGGGACGGAACTATGGCTACACCTTC. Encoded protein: CASSLAGQGRNYGYTF.

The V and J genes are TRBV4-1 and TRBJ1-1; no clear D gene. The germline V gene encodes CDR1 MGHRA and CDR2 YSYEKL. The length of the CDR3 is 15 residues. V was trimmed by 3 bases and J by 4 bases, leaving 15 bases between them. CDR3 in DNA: TGCGCCAGCAGCCATCCTGCCAAGCGTCCCACTGAAGCTTTCTTT. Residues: CASSHPAKRPTEAFF.

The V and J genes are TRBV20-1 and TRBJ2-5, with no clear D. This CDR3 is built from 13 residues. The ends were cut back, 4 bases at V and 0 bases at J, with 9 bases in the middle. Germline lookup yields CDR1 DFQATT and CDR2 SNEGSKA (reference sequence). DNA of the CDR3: TGCAGTGCTAAGGACGTAAACCAAGAGACCCAGTACTTC. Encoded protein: CSAKDVNQETQYF.

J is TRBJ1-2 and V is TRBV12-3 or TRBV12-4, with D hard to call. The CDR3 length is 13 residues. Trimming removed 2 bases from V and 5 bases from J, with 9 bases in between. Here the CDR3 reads CASSLNEWYGYTF. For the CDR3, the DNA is TGTGCCAGCAGTTTAAATGAGTGGTATGGCTACACCTTC.

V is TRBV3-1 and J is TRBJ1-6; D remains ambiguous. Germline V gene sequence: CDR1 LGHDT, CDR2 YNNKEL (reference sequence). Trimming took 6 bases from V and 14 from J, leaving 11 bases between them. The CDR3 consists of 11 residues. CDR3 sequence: CASRGLGALHF. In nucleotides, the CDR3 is TGTGCCAGCAGAGGACTTGGAGCCCTCCACTTT.